These 19 T cell receptor beta chains were all obtained from the same sample, sequenced in a study of identifying expanded T cells in peripheral blood. Profiling relied on immunoSEQ multiplex PCR, and the TCRdb table lists in-frame clones only, not all of them. The profile covers approximately 58,000 clones, with over 85% appearing a single time and around 3.5% taken by the ten largest. Material: blood. These receptors were taken from a person aged 18 to 70 in good health.

V usage is TRBV5-1 and J usage is TRBJ2-5; 10 bases are shared with TRBD2. The V gene end was trimmed by 2 bases and the J gene end by 4 bases; junction bases not matched to a gene: 5. Germline V CDR1 and CDR2: SGHRS, YFSETQ. The CDR3 extends over 15 amino acids. The CDR3 spells CASSLLAGFIETQYF. CDR3 bases: TGCGCCAGCAGCTTACTAGCGGGGTTTATAGAGACCCAGTACTTC.

CDR3 bases: TGTGCCAGCAGACCCTTTTTCAGCCCCGGCCCCACTGAAGCTTTCTTT. This translates into CASRPFFSPGPTEAFF. The J gene is TRBJ1-1, the V gene TRBV5-8; D call uncertain. V shed 5 bases and J shed 4 bases, with 21 bases lying between them. Germline lookup yields CDR1 SGHTS and CDR2 YDEGEE. CDR3 length: 16 residues.

This chain uses TRBV6-5 with TRBJ1-4; D is perhaps TRBD1 (6 bases). Trimming pared 5 bases from V and 4 bases from J, leaving 11 bases between. This CDR3 region has 14 residues. Germline-derived CDR1 and CDR2 are MNHEY and SVGAGI. The CDR3 DNA sequence: TGTGCCAGCAGTACAGGGTTAAGTAATGAAAAACTGTTTTTT. Its translation is CASSTGLSNEKLFF.

This chain connects TRBV7-9 to TRBJ1-1; no clear D gene. V was clipped by 4 bases and J by 6 bases, with 15 bases between them. The CDR3 totals 14 residues. Germline-derived CDR1 and CDR2 are SEHNR and FQNEAQ (reference sequence). The CDR3 spells CASSSITAGSEAFF. CDR3 nucleotides: TGTGCCAGCAGCTCAATCACAGCGGGCTCTGAAGCTTTCTTT.

J is TRBJ2-5 and V is TRBV5-6, with D maybe TRBD1 (6 bases). Trimming stripped 1 base from V and 1 base from J, with 17 bases between. Germline CDR1 reads SGHDT; CDR2 reads YYEEEE. There are 17 residues in the CDR3. The CDR3 is CASSLIFGEGGQETQYF. The CDR3 DNA follows: TGTGCCAGCAGCTTGATCTTCGGGGAAGGGGGCCAAGAGACCCAGTACTTC.

V gene TRBV7-2 combines with J gene TRBJ2-5; possible D gene TRBD2, 7 bases. CDR3 length: 16 amino acids. In germline, CDR1 is SGHTA, CDR2 FQGNSA. V lost 5 bases and J 5 bases, leaving 21 bases between the germline ends. The CDR3 DNA sequence: TGTGCCAGCAGCATACTTGGGGGGGCATCGCAGGAGACCCAGTACTTC. Its protein product is CASSILGGASQETQYF.

The gene calls are TRBV4-1 and TRBJ1-2; 7 bases match TRBD1. The germline CDR1 and CDR2 sequences are MGHRA and YSYEKL. V was pared by 1 base and J by 4 bases, with 9 bases of the junction left unmatched. This CDR3 contains 16 residues. The CDR3 bases are TGCGCCAGCAGCCAAGCCGATCACAGGGGTGTCTATGGCTACACCTTC. The encoded protein is CASSQADHRGVYGYTF.

This chain joins TRBV2 and TRBJ2-1, with 10 positions matching TRBD2. There are 17 residues in the CDR3. Germline CDR1 is SNHLY and CDR2 is FYNNEI. V lost 6 bases, J lost 4 bases, and 12 bases stayed unmatched. Here the CDR3 reads CASSDKHTSGTYNEQFF. The CDR3 nucleotides are TGTGCCAGCAGCGACAAACATACTAGCGGGACTTACAATGAGCAGTTCTTC.

The gene calls are TRBV10-3 and TRBJ2-2; D is tentatively TRBD1 or TRBD2 (5 bases each). V was clipped by 7 bases and J by 1 base, with 13 bases between them. There are 15 residues in the CDR3. CDR1 is ENHRY, CDR2 SYGVKD, per germline. CDR3 DNA sequence: TGTGCCATCACTAATGGGGGAAGGAACACCGGGGAGCTGTTTTTT. Translating gives CAITNGGRNTGELFF.

This clone was counted only a few times. The rearrangement uses TRBV6-6 and TRBJ2-1; the D gene could be TRBD1 or TRBD2 (5 bases each). This CDR3 has 13 residues. Trimming took 5 bases from V and 9 from J, leaving 14 bases between them. From germline, CDR1 is MNHNY and CDR2 SVGAGI (reference sequence). The CDR3 region has the DNA TGTGCCAGCAGTCCTGGGGCTAGCAGTGAGCAGTTCTTC. Its translation: CASSPGASSEQFF.

The chain links TRBV5-1 to TRBJ2-1; TRBD2 agrees at 11 bases. V dropped 0 bases and J dropped 4; count of bases not matched to a gene: 0. This CDR3 comprises 15 residues. Germline V gives CDR1 SGHRS, CDR2 YFSETQ. The CDR3 coding sequence is TGCGCCAGCAGCTTGGTAGCGGGGGGGTACAATGAGCAGTTCTTC. Translated: CASSLVAGGYNEQFF.

This chain links TRBV12-5 with TRBJ1-1; 7 nucleotides line up with TRBD1. The CDR3 contains 13 residues. Looked up from germline, CDR1 is LGHNT and CDR2 is FRNRAP. Trimming at V came to 1 base and at J to 11 bases, leaving 7 bases not matched to a gene. The CDR3 coding sequence is TGTGCTAGTGGTTTGGACACAGGGGTCGGGGCTTTCTTT. The encoded protein is CASGLDTGVGAFF. The complete variable domain, with remaining parts taken from reference TRBV12-5 and TRBJ1-1, reads DARVTQTPRHKVTEMGQEVTMRCQPILGHNTVFWYRQTMMQGLELLAYFRNRAPLDDSGMPKDRFSAEMPDATLATLKIQPSEPRDSAVYFCASGLDTGVGAFFGQGTRLTVV.

V is TRBV4-3 and J is TRBJ1-1, with D perhaps matching TRBD1 (6 bases). CDR3 length: 13 amino acids. Trimming stripped 0 bases from V and 8 bases from J, with 10 bases between. From germline, CDR1 is LGHNA and CDR2 YSLEER. DNA for the CDR3: TGCGCCAGCAGCCAAGAACAGGGACCAGAAGCTTTCTTT. This gives the protein CASSQEQGPEAFF.

This chain connects TRBV6-6 to TRBJ2-1; a possible D gene is TRBD1 (7 bases). The CDR3 totals 16 residues. Germline-derived CDR1 and CDR2 are MNHNY and SVGAGI (reference sequence). V was clipped by 5 bases and J by 3 bases, with 17 bases between them. CDR3 protein: CASSPPGGQNYNEQFF. CDR3 DNA: TGTGCCAGCAGTCCACCCGGGGGACAGAACTACAATGAGCAGTTCTTC.

This chain connects TRBV5-4 to TRBJ1-4; D gene uncertain. Germline V gene lookup returns CDR1 SGHNT and CDR2 YYREEE (reference sequence). The CDR3 consists of 13 residues. Trimming took off 2 bases at V and 10 bases at J, with 12 bases between the two ends. The CDR3 DNA sequence: TGTGCCAGCAGCTTCTGGGGAGACGGAAAACTGTTTTTT. This sequence encodes CASSFWGDGKLFF.

The chain links TRBV28 to TRBJ2-7; D may be TRBD1 (6 bases). Germline CDR1 and CDR2: MDHEN and SYDVKM. The V and J ends lost 6 bases and 7 bases respectively, with 19 bases between them. CDR3 size: 14 residues. In DNA form, the CDR3 reads TGTGCCAGCAGAACCCCAGGGGCCTCCATAGAGCAGTACTTC. Its translation is CASRTPGASIEQYF. Full variable domain (outside the CDR3, taken from reference TRBV28 and TRBJ2-7): DVKVTQSSRYLVKRTGEKVFLECVQDMDHENMFWYRQDPGLGLRLIYFSYDVKMKEKGDIPEGYSVSREKKERFSLILESASTNQTSMYLCASRTPGASIEQYFGPGTRLTVT.

In this sample, this clone turned up a few times. The chain joins TRBV2 to TRBJ1-5, with 7 positions matching TRBD1. The CDR3 runs 13 residues. Germline values: CDR1 SNHLY, CDR2 FYNNEI. Losses at the gene ends were 8 bases for V and 7 bases for J; bases not matched to a gene: 8. The CDR3 sequence: CASAQGREQPQHF. The CDR3, as DNA: TGTGCCAGCGCACAGGGGAGGGAACAGCCCCAGCATTTT.

The chain couples TRBV4-1 to TRBJ2-1, with D possibly matching TRBD2 (6 bases). Looked up from germline, CDR1 is MGHRA and CDR2 is YSYEKL. There are 12 residues in the CDR3. Trimming left V 4 bases short and J 8 bases short, with 9 bases between. CDR3 residues: CASSPPGDEQFF. The CDR3 nucleotides are TGCGCCAGCAGCCCGCCGGGGGATGAGCAGTTCTTC.

The chain recombines TRBV15 with TRBJ2-5, with TRBD1 as a possible D gene (5 bases). Trimming removed 1 base from V and 3 bases from J, with 6 bases in between. Looked up from germline, CDR1 is LNHNV and CDR2 is YYDKDF (reference sequence). This CDR3 contains 13 residues. The DNA for the CDR3 is TGTGCCACCAGCAGAGCCAGGGAAGAGACCCAGTACTTC. This gives the protein CATSRAREETQYF.